These 17 T cell receptor beta chains share one sample of origin, sequenced in a study of shared clonotypes between healthy human individuals (dated by TCRdb to the early 2020s). The method was the immunoSEQ multiplex PCR assay. Sourced from immuneACCESS, this table was stored by TCRdb with only in-frame sequences that have V and J called. A share of the clones is absent; for the studies checked, an unresolved V gene accounts for under half, and the remainder has no known explanation. This sample comprises 2 million to 2.5 million clones, 92% of them detected only once. 0.37% of the sample comes from the top ten. Sequencing used naive CD4+ T cells from PBMCs. The sample's cell subset or site label, in plain terms: CD45RA+ positively selected. These receptors all come from a man younger than 35 in good health. Some clones in this sample may be carry-over from other donors' samples.

The chain joins TRBV28 to TRBJ1-1, with D possibly TRBD1 on 5 matching bases. The germline V gene encodes CDR1 MDHEN and CDR2 SYDVKM. The CDR3 totals 14 residues. The V and J ends lost 7 bases and 4 bases respectively, with 16 bases between them. CDR3 protein: CASTWVAGSTEAFF. CDR3 nucleotide sequence: TGTGCCAGCACTTGGGTGGCAGGGAGCACTGAAGCTTTCTTT.

This rearrangement joins TRBV5-8 to TRBJ1-2, with TRBD1 matching 7 bases. The CDR3 loop spans 14 amino acids. V shed 1 base, J shed 2 bases, and the junction held 2 bases outside the gene matches. CDR1 is SGHTS, CDR2 YDEGEE, per germline. The CDR3 nucleotides are TGTGCCAGCAGCTTGAAGGGGGCAAACTATGGCTACACCTTC. Translation gives CASSLKGANYGYTF.

This sequence joins TRBV20-1 and TRBJ2-7, with D unresolved. Trimming took off 6 bases at V and 2 bases at J, with 8 bases between the two ends. Germline CDR1 and CDR2: DFQATT and SNEGSKA (reference sequence). This CDR3 comprises 11 residues. The CDR3 DNA reads TGCAGTGCCCACCCCCCCTACGAGCAGTACTTC. Translation gives CSAHPPYEQYF.

As to this clone: Other nucleotide sequences from this sample produce the same CDR3. The rearrangement joins TRBV5-1 to TRBJ2-3; 10 bases match TRBD2. The J segment lost 0 bases and the V segment lost 0 bases, leaving 1 base of the junction unmatched. Germline CDR1 is SGHRS and CDR2 is YFSETQ. This CDR3 is built from 16 residues. The CDR3 sequence is CASSLGTSGSTDTQYF. DNA of the CDR3: TGCGCCAGCAGCTTGGGGACTAGCGGTAGCACAGATACGCAGTATTTT.

The gene calls are TRBV6-6 and TRBJ2-5; D remains unclear. The CDR3 spans 14 residues. Between the trimmed V and J ends, which lost 2 bases and 3 bases, there was a span of 10 bases. In germline, CDR1 is MNHNY, CDR2 SVGAGI (reference sequence). This chain's CDR3 is CASSYKRVEETQYF. The CDR3, as DNA: TGTGCCAGCAGTTACAAGCGTGTGGAAGAGACCCAGTACTTC.

The V gene is TRBV6-1, the J gene TRBJ2-2, with a weak D call TRBD2 (6 bases). Germline CDR1 is MNHNS and CDR2 is SASEGT. V lost 3 bases and J 7 bases, leaving 18 bases between the germline ends. The length of the CDR3 is 16 residues. CDR3 DNA sequence: TGTGCCAGCAGTGATAGGACCAATTCGCGGGGCGGGGAGCTGTTTTTT. It translates to CASSDRTNSRGGELFF.

The chain employs TRBV5-4 and TRBJ2-5; 11 bases line up with TRBD2. V dropped 4 bases and J dropped 4; count of bases not matched to a gene: 6. Germline V gene sequence: CDR1 SGHNT, CDR2 YYREEE (reference sequence). CDR3 length equals 15 residues. CDR3 protein: CASSRLAGGAETQYF. CDR3 DNA: TGTGCCAGCAGCCGGTTAGCGGGGGGGGCAGAGACCCAGTACTTC.

The V call is TRBV9, the J call TRBJ2-1; D may be TRBD1 (5 bases). V was cut by 4 bases and J by 4 bases, with 15 bases left in between. The CDR3 has 15 amino acids. Germline CDR1 reads SGDLS; CDR2 reads YYNGEE. CDR3 in amino acids: CASSPPVGLYNEQFF. In nucleotides, the CDR3 is TGTGCCAGCAGCCCCCCCGTGGGGCTGTACAATGAGCAGTTCTTC.

The table lists this clone with a count of one. The V and J genes are TRBV5-1 and TRBJ1-1; 10 bases are a match to TRBD1. Per the germline V gene, CDR1 is SGHRS and CDR2 is YFSETQ. Trimming cost V 4 bases and J 6 bases; bases outside gene matches: 15. The CDR3 has 17 amino acids. The DNA of the CDR3 is TGCGCCAGCAGCCCGAACGGACAGGGGGGTTATCGGTCTGAAGCTTTCTTT. This gives the protein CASSPNGQGGYRSEAFF.

The V gene is TRBV5-4, the J gene TRBJ2-2; 11 bases fit TRBD1. With V trimmed by 4 bases and J by 10 bases, 9 bases remained unmatched. The CDR3 is 15 residues long. The germline gives CDR1 SGHNT, CDR2 YYREEE (reference sequence). In nucleotides, the CDR3 is TGTGCCAGCAGCGGAGGGACAGGGGGAAGGGAGGAGCTGTTTTTT. It is translated as CASSGGTGGREELFF.

V and J are TRBV27 and TRBJ2-5, with a tentative D call TRBD2 (6 bases). The CDR3 is 14 amino acids. From germline, CDR1 is MNHEY and CDR2 SMNVEV (reference sequence). Trimming shortened V by 5 bases and J by 9 bases, and 19 bases separated the two germline ends. The CDR3, as DNA: TGTGCCAGCAGTGGGGTGGTTAGGGGCGGGGCCCAGTACTTC. Its protein product is CASSGVVRGGAQYF.

Concerning this clone: One junction end does not reproduce the germline sequence, and a read error may be involved. V gene TRBV5-8 combines with J gene TRBJ1-3; TRBD1 matches 7 bases. This CDR3 is built from 11 residues. Looked up from germline, CDR1 is SGHTS and CDR2 is YDEGEE. The CDR3 nucleotides read TGTGCCAGCAGCCAATGGGGACAGTTTCCTTTT. It encodes CASSQWGQFPF.

This clone was seen just once. The J gene is TRBJ2-5, the V gene TRBV4-1; TRBD1 matches at 8 bases. The CDR3 loop spans 14 amino acids. Germline trimming cut 5 bases from V and 3 bases from J; bases unmatched to any gene: 5. Germline CDR1 reads MGHRA; CDR2 reads YSYEKL. CDR3 loop: CASSTRGREETQYF. The CDR3, as DNA: TGCGCCAGCAGCACCAGGGGGCGTGAAGAGACCCAGTACTTC.

This sequence joins TRBV11-3 and TRBJ2-1; D gene uncertain. Trimming pared 3 bases from V and 4 bases from J, leaving 10 bases between. Germline V gene sequence: CDR1 SGHNT, CDR2 YENEEA. This CDR3 has 14 residues. The CDR3 here is CASSFGSKYNEQFF. The CDR3 coding sequence is TGTGCCAGCAGCTTCGGCAGCAAGTACAATGAGCAGTTCTTC. The variable domain in full, with the rest retrieved from reference TRBV11-3 and TRBJ2-1, is EAGVVQSPRYKIIEKKQPVAFWCNPISGHNTLYWYLQNLGQGPELLIRYENEEAVDDSQLPKDRFSAERLKGVDSTLKIQPAELGDSAVYLCASSFGSKYNEQFFGPGTRLTVL.

The chain has TRBV18 and TRBJ2-4; D tentatively reads TRBD1 or TRBD2 (5 bases each). The CDR3 has 14 amino acids. Germline-derived CDR1 and CDR2 are KGHSH and LQKENI. The V gene lost 6 bases and the J gene lost 5 bases, with 14 bases spanning the gap. The CDR3, as DNA: TGTGCCAGCTCCCCCCAGGGAGTCCAAAACATTCAGTACTTC. This encodes CASSPQGVQNIQYF.

The chain links TRBV6-5 to TRBJ2-7; 8 bases agree with TRBD2. The CDR3 has 14 residues. J was trimmed by 4 bases and V by 4 bases; bases with no gene match: 6. Germline loops: CDR1 MNHEY, CDR2 SVGAGI. The chain's CDR3 is CASSSLAGLYEQYF. DNA for the CDR3: TGTGCCAGCAGTTCTCTAGCGGGTCTGTACGAGCAGTACTTC.

The J gene is TRBJ2-4, the V gene TRBV9, with unresolved D. CDR3 size: 14 residues. CDR1 and CDR2 from the germline V gene are SGDLS and YYNGEE. The germline V and J ends were trimmed by 4 bases and 8 bases, with 16 bases remaining between them. The DNA of the CDR3 is TGTGCCAGCAGCCCCGAGGCCCGTCGGGACATTCAGTACTTC. It yields the protein CASSPEARRDIQYF.